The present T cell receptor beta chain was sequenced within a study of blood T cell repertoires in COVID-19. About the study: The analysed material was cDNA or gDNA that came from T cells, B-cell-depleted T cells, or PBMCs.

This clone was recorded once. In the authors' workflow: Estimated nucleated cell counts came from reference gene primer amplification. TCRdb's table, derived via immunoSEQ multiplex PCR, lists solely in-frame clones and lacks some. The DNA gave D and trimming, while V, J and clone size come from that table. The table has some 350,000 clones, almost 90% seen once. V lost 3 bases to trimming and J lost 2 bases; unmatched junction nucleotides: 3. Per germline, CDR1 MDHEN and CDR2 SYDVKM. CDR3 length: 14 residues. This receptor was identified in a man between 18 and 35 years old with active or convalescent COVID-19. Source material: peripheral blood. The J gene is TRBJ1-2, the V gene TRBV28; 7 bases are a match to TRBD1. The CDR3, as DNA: TGTGCCAGCAGTTTTCAGGGGGAGAACTATGGCTACACCTTC. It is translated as CASSFQGENYGYTF.